This T cell receptor beta chain is from a study of cytomegalovirus exposure and HLA in healthy donors. General study results and limits: The authors later found HLA-associated TCR beta chains more clonally expanded than equally common others.

As to this clone: Antigen unknown.

Germline values: CDR1 LNHNV, CDR2 YYDKDF (reference sequence). The V end lost 5 bases, the J end lost 0 bases, and 8 bases lay between the germline ends. The CDR3 sequence is 14 residues long. Donors showed nominal health when sampled, although they likely had unrecorded immune exposures. PCR used 60 Vbeta primers and 13 Jbeta primers. The protocol was immunoSEQ multiplex PCR, while the TCRdb copy is restricted to in-frame clones and leaves out a portion. The sample yields over 150,000 clones, around 67% seen once. The sequenced sample consisted of PBMCs. The sequence was obtained from a woman under 40 in good health and CMV-seropositive. V gene TRBV15 combines with J gene TRBJ1-3; no clear D. In nucleotides, the CDR3 is TGTGCCACCAGCGGGCTGGGCTCTGGAAACACCATATATTTT. It codes for CATSGLGSGNTIYF.